This entry features one TCR beta chain sequence. This receptor's antigen is unknown. Base-call qualities are not available, and no considerably larger clone is one nucleotide away. V is shortened by 4 bases, J by 0 bases, and the region joining them spans 10 bases. Including the terminal cysteine and phenylalanine, the CDR3 comprises 16 residues. The read is trimmed to its CDR3 DNA, 48 bases read in frame from base 1. Via the germline V gene (reference sequence), CDR1 is LNHNV and CDR2 YYDKDF. T-cell subsets were not sorted, and bulk bone marrow was analyzed instead. Bone marrow from about a dozen myelodysplastic syndrome patients, collected before and after hypomethylating agent therapy, underwent immunosequencing of the TCR beta CDR3 regions. Each patient contributed a baseline bone marrow plus two to three bone marrows at different post-treatment timepoints for longitudinal repertoire tracking. Whole bone marrow served as the source for genomic DNA extraction, with DNA quality checked using TapeStation, NanoDrop OneC and PicoGreen assays.

Receptors were amplified or captured by the immunoSEQ multiplex PCR assay. Survey resolution was used, with two replicates of about 200 ng each, totaling 400 ng of DNA per sample. Using multiplex PCR primers aimed at V and J genes, the hsTCRB kit picked up rearranged TCRB sequences in genomic DNA. To amplify the CDR3 region, the first PCR ran for 25 to 40 cycles with the QIAGEN Multiplex PCR Kit. A second PCR of 8 to 9 cycles attached sample barcodes and Illumina adapters to each replicate. Quantification of the pooled libraries was done with a QuantStudio 6 and the KAPA library quantification kit. About 15 pM of pooled libraries was sequenced on an Illumina MiSeq using 156-cycle single-end reads plus a 15-cycle index read. Concerning the study's data processing: Of more than 150,000 unique clonotypes, 1.5% to 2% were flagged by VDJdb annotation as previously reported viral-epitope-specific clonotypes. Raw reads were processed by the immunoSEQ Data Assistant and immunoSEQ Analyzer into normalized, annotated TCRB repertoires. BioAnalyzer and version 0.6.5 of the immunarch R package were the tools used for clonotype analysis. Before richness was estimated, every repertoire was downsampled to match the clone count of the smallest repertoire. Clonotypes were classified as expanded, contracted or novel by Fisher's exact tests, with novel defined as zero frequency before treatment. GLIPH2 clustered significantly changed CDR3 beta sequences using simulation_depth=1000 and kmer_min_depth=3, excluding CDR3s shorter than five residues. What TCRdb holds here is the immuneACCESS table cut down to in-frame rearrangements. Part of the clones is not present; checked against another copy, under half of the missing clones reflect an unresolved V gene, and the others are unexplained. V, J and clone size are those of that table, while D and trimming were read from the DNA. In this sample the table shows roughly 1,500 clones, roughly 85% of which occur a single time. Of the sample, 15% to 20% is held by the ten largest clones.

This sample is drawn from a study of hypomethylating agent response in myelodysplastic syndrome (dated by TCRdb to about 2021). Background on the whole study: Patients were treated with the hypomethylating agents azacitidine (about 75% of the 11) or decitabine (3 of 11). Complete response or hematologic improvement counted as response, and patients meeting neither criterion were classed as non-responders. Patients had a mean age of approximately 69 +/- 5.7 years, and a diploid cytogenetic profile was the most common. A few patients did not respond, whereas about six responded with either complete response or hematologic improvement. The mutation found most frequently was TET2, which appeared in about 45% of the 11 patients. The cohort included several male and 2 female myelodysplastic syndrome patients.

Study-wide conclusions, independent of this receptor: The shared GLIPH2 clusters might recognize novel MDS antigens, but this possibility was not confirmed and requires experimental validation. Only about a dozen patients were analyzed, so the study cohort was small. Healthy control donors were not age-matched to MDS patients, which could have impacted the MDS versus healthy comparison. After hypomethylating agent treatment, no significant change in richness, rarefaction diversity or clonality was seen, either across all patients or within response groups. Novel clonotypes appeared more often in responders, whereas non-responders had more contracted clonotypes after treatment.

This TCR was sampled from a human donor with myelodysplastic syndrome. Sequencing used bone marrow, obtained before or after starting hypomethylating agent treatment for myelodysplastic syndrome (not recorded which). The rearrangement joined TRBV15 to TRBJ2-6, with a tentative D gene TRBD2 over 5 matching bases. The CDR3 reads CATSNGERSGANVLTF. In nucleotide form, the sequence is TGTGCCACCAGCAATGGGGAGCGCTCTGGGGCCAACGTCCTGACTTTC.